This T cell receptor beta chain came from a study of CD8 T cells in ankylosing spondylitis. Study results and limitations: Disease-linked clones were CD8+ and relatively rare in peripheral blood. The study looked at matched synovial fluid samples from ankylosing spondylitis patients. Disease-linked clones were reported to be significantly enriched there.

V lost 2 bases and J 5 bases, leaving 13 bases between the germline ends. The CDR3 is 14 amino acids. TCRdb re-analysed the 5' RACE reads in MiXCR, keeping a single row per CDR3 protein. The table has under 250,000 distinct CDR3 sequences, approximately 12% seen once; the top ten hold around 6.5%. There are a few counts of this clonotype. No antigen is known for it. The chain carries TRBV12-3 or TRBV12-4 and TRBJ2-7; the D gene is possibly TRBD2 (6 bases). This receptor was taken from a male donor with ankylosing spondylitis or in good health (not recorded which). The material sequenced was blood, either unsorted or a sorted T cell fraction (not recorded which). The CDR3 loop reads CASSLMASADEQYF. The CDR3 DNA is TGTGCCAGCAGTTTAATGGCTAGCGCCGACGAGCAGTACTTC.